This TCR beta chain was recorded in a study of graft-versus-host responses after intestinal transplantation. Sequencing used immunoSEQ multiplex PCR; TCRdb keeps in-frame clones, though not all of them. Of 13,000 to 15,000 clones in the sample, approximately 40% were seen once. Sequencing was performed on alloreactive CD4+ T cells from a mixed lymphocyte reaction culture, taken before intestinal transplant. This sample's subset: CFSE-low proliferating T cells sorted from roughly six-day pre-transplant mixed lymphocyte reaction (GvH or HvG direction). The sequence was obtained from a human patient who received an intestinal transplant.

CDR3 residues: CAWSPGAPTEQYF. DNA for the CDR3: TGTGCCTGGAGTCCAGGGGCCCCTACGGAGCAGTACTTC. This chain uses TRBV30 with TRBJ2-7; D is possibly TRBD1 (6 bases). Trimming cost V 2 bases and J 7 bases, with 15 bases left between them. There are 13 residues in the CDR3. The germline V gene encodes CDR1 GTSNPN and CDR2 SVGIG (reference sequence).